The TCR beta chain under discussion was sequenced for a study of shared clonotypes between healthy human individuals. Sequencing used immunoSEQ multiplex PCR; TCRdb keeps in-frame clones, though not all of them. The repertoire holds around 83,000 clones, 50% to 70% seen once, with 51% in the top ten. This clone has only a few counts. The origin of this receptor is a man between 25 and 39 years old in good health. Source material: memory CD8+ T cells sorted from blood. Subset indicated: CD45RO+ cells pooled with CCR7-negative TemRA cells.

As DNA, the CDR3 is TGTGCCAGCAGCCAATATCGCGGCAATGAGCAGTTCTTC. Translating gives CASSQYRGNEQFF. V gene TRBV16 combines with J gene TRBJ2-1; D not certain. In germline, CDR1 is KGHSY, CDR2 FQNENV. The V and J ends lost 1 base and 6 bases respectively, with 7 bases between them. The CDR3 consists of 13 residues.